This T cell receptor (beta chain) was sequenced in a study of cytomegalovirus exposure and HLA in healthy donors (dated by TCRdb to about 2017). For the study in its entirety: The 650 to 800 repertoires of the first cohort and the roughly 120 validation repertoires were produced on the same platform, according to a later analysis. The study was designed to test whether signatures of past pathogen exposure could be identified by cataloging public T cell receptors. In addition to the first cohort of about 650 subjects, a separate validation cohort of some 120 different subjects was used. To predict cytomegalovirus infection status, the study combined high-throughput TCR immunosequencing, statistical association of individual TCRs with disease status, and machine learning.

Donors formed part of the validation cohort, which comprised 120 subjects and was distinct from the first cohort of 666 subjects. The CDR3 contains 17 residues, cysteine and phenylalanine counted. The retained sequence is limited to the CDR3, 51 bases, with the frame set at the first base. Sequences MDHEN (CDR1) and SYDVKM (CDR2) are obtained from the germline V gene. V is pruned by 2 bases and J by 4 bases, leaving 10 bases of the junction without a gene match. Receptor amplification or capture employed the immunoSEQ multiplex PCR assay. As for how the authors treated the data: A statistical classification framework was built for diagnosing cytomegalovirus status from the catalog of TCR beta chain sequences. In its TCRdb copy, this immuneACCESS table keeps in-frame sequences only and misses some clones. Where compared with another copy, unresolved V genes explain less than half of these, and the others have no known cause. The V and J calls and clone size are taken from that table; D and trimming were inferred from the DNA. The sample includes about 160,000 clones, with 85% to 90% observed a single time. Under 3% of the sample is held by the ten biggest clonotypes.

Results and caveats for the whole study, not just this receptor: The study listed approximately 160 TCR beta chains as associated with cytomegalovirus. In vitro tests confirmed that a few of the cytomegalovirus-associated TCR beta chains recognize cytomegalovirus antigens. A later analysis had no HLA typing for the validation cohort, so co-occurrence there was scored across all 110 or so repertoires. Most TCR sequences were observed very rarely across donors, whereas some public TCRs were present in many individuals. The authors suggested that the approach could potentially be generalized to other disease states and immunological phenotypes. In a later analysis, TCRs clustered in the first cohort were found to also tend to co-occur in the 120 or so validation repertoires, with approximately 95% of cluster scores above 0. The classifier was reported to diagnose cytomegalovirus status with high specificity and sensitivity in both the original and validation cohorts.

With regard to this clone: Its target antigen remains unknown. Base qualities are not at hand, and no much larger clone is one base apart.

Material: PBMCs. The chain joins TRBV28 to TRBJ1-4, and TRBD1 matches 7 of the central bases. The origin of this receptor is a man aged 18-30 years in good health and CMV-seronegative. The nucleotides are TGTGCCAGCAGTTTAATGTCCACCGGGACAGATAATGAAAAACTGTTTTTT. Its translation is CASSLMSTGTDNEKLFF.